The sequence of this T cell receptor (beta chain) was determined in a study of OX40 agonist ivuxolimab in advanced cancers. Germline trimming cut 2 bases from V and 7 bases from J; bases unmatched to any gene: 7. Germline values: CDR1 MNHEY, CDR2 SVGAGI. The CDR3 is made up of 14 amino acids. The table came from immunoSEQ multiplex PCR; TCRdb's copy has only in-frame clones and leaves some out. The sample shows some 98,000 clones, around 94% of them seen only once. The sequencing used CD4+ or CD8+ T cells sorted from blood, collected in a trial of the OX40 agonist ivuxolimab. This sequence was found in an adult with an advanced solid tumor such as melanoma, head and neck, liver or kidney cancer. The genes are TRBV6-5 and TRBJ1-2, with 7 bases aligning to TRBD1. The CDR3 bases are TGTGCCAGCAGTTACAAGGCAGGGGGAAGTGGCTACACCTTC. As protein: CASSYKAGGSGYTF.